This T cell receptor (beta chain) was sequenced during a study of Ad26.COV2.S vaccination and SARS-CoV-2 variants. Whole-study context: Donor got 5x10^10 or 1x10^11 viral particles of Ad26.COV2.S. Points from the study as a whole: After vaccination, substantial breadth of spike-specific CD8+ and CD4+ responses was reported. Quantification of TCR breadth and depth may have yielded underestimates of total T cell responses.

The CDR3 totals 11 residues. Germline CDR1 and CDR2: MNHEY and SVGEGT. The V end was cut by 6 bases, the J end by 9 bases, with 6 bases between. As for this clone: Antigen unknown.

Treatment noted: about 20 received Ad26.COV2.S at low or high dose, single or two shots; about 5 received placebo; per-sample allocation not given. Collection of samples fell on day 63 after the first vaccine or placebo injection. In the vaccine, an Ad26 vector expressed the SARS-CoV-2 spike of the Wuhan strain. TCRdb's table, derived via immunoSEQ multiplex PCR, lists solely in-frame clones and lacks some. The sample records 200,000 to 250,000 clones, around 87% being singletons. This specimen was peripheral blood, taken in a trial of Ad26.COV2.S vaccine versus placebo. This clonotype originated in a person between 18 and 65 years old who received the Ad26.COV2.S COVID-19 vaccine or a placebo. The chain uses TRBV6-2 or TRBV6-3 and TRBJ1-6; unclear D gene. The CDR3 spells CASSRGSPLHF. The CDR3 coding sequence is TGTGCCAGCAGCCGAGGTTCACCCCTCCACTTT.